The clone carrying this TCR beta chain was seen at least ten times. The data are from a study of molecular identifiers for immune sequencing clone quantification. Study-wide background: Within a replicate experiment, RNA obtained from either roughly 18,000 or 92,000 naive CD8 cells was divided into five aliquots, and four of those aliquots were then sequenced.

V shed 3 bases and J shed 3 bases, with 12 bases lying between them. Germline V lookup: CDR1 DFQATT, CDR2 SNEGSKA (reference sequence). The CDR3 consists of 13 residues. Naive CD8 libraries used about 20,000 to 1,100,000 sorted cells and 10%, 30% or 50% RNA. Previously described methods and listed TCR primers produced bulk TCR libraries. One entry per CDR3 protein results from TCRdb running MiXCR on the PCR reads. The data contain 85,000 to 120,000 distinct CDR3 sequences, 35% of them singletons. This clonotype was obtained from a human donor in good health. Some libraries in this study had Jurkat cell RNA spiked in. The chain carries TRBV20-1 and TRBJ2-7; D is ambiguous. Sequences were obtained from naive CD8+ T cells from blood, with Jurkat cell RNA spiked in. Sample subset: FACS-sorted CD8+CD4-CCR7+CD45RA+ naive T cells. The CDR3 sequence is CSARALAVYEQYF. CDR3 nucleotide sequence: TGCAGTGCTAGGGCCCTTGCTGTCTACGAGCAGTACTTC.